The 21 T cell receptor beta chains given below trace back to one sample, sequenced in a study of blood T cells in healthy people across ages. Primed by a sample-barcoded 5' primer and a J-beta primer mix, a second PCR proceeded for roughly 7 to 12 cycles. TCRdb analysed the 5' RACE reads with MiXCR anew, one entry per CDR3 protein. The table includes under 2,000,000 distinct CDR3 sequences, less than 50% detected once. The sequenced sample consisted of blood. These receptor sequences come from a woman in her thirties or forties in good health.

The CDR3: CASSFTQGNEKLFF. DNA for the CDR3: TGTGCCAGCAGCTTCACCCAGGGGAATGAAAAACTGTTTTTT. The V and J genes are TRBV11-2 and TRBJ1-4; the D gene is possibly TRBD1 (6 bases). Per germline, CDR1 SGHAT and CDR2 FQNNGV. V was shortened by 3 bases and J by 5 bases, with 10 bases between the two germline ends. The CDR3 is 14 residues long.

The chain joins TRBV6-2 or TRBV6-3 to TRBJ2-1; no definite D call. The CDR3 length is 13 residues. V dropped 2 bases and J dropped 8 bases, with 10 bases sitting between them. CDR1 MNHEY and CDR2 SVGEGT come from the germline V gene. CDR3 protein: CASSYGVRDEQFF. The CDR3 DNA follows: TGTGCCAGCAGTTACGGGGTTCGGGATGAGCAGTTCTTC.

The chain combines TRBV28 with TRBJ2-3; 9 positions agree with TRBD1. The CDR3 consists of 15 residues. V lost 6 bases, J lost 6 bases, and 10 bases stayed unmatched. Germline-derived CDR1 and CDR2 are MDHEN and SYDVKM. CDR3 sequence (DNA): TGTGCCAGCAGACCCCGGGACAGGGAGGGCGATACGCAGTATTTT. Encoded protein: CASRPRDREGDTQYF.

The gene calls are TRBV4-3 and TRBJ2-3; no clear D gene. Germline V CDR1 and CDR2: LGHNA, YSLEER. V lost 0 bases, J lost 2 bases, and 9 bases lay in between. The CDR3 is 15 residues long. In nucleotides, the CDR3 is TGCGCCAGCAGCCAAGATCGGGCTGCCACAGATACGCAGTATTTT. Translated: CASSQDRAATDTQYF.

The chain couples TRBV27 to TRBJ1-2; TRBD1 agrees at 9 bases. Germline CDR1 and CDR2: MNHEY and SMNVEV (reference sequence). This CDR3 contains 17 residues. J gave up 1 base and V 4 bases, and 10 bases lay outside the gene matches. The CDR3 nucleotides are TGTGCCAGCAGTTATCGGGAAACGGGACAGGGTAACTATGGCTACACCTTC. As protein: CASSYRETGQGNYGYTF.

This clonotype was seen more than once but under ten times. The chain carries TRBV7-2 and TRBJ2-1; TRBD2 matches 8 bases. The germline V gene has CDR1 SGHTA and CDR2 FQGNSA. J was trimmed by 8 bases and V by 5 bases; bases with no gene match: 11. This CDR3 has 15 residues. The CDR3 here is CASSLRAGGRDEQFF. CDR3 in DNA: TGTGCCAGCAGCCTGAGGGCGGGGGGTCGGGATGAGCAGTTCTTC.

This clonotype was detected a few times. V and J are TRBV5-1 and TRBJ1-2; D is uncertain. Germline values: CDR1 SGHRS, CDR2 YFSETQ. This CDR3 has 13 amino acids. V was clipped by 2 bases and J by 4 bases, with 9 bases between them. The CDR3 loop is CASSLWAPYGYTF. The CDR3 nucleotides read TGCGCCAGCAGCTTATGGGCTCCCTATGGCTACACCTTC. The entire variable domain, with the rest obtained from reference TRBV5-1 and TRBJ1-2, is as follows: KAGVTQTPRYLIKTRGQQVTLSCSPISGHRSVSWYQQTPGQGLQFLFEYFSETQRNKGNFPGRFSGRQFSNSRSEMNVSTLELGDSALYLCASSLWAPYGYTFGSGTRLTVV.

The genes are TRBV6-2 or TRBV6-3 and TRBJ2-2; no clear D. V lost 4 bases and J 6 bases, leaving 6 bases between the germline ends. Looked up from germline, CDR1 is MNHEY and CDR2 is SVGEGT. This CDR3 region has 12 residues. Written as DNA, the CDR3 is TGTGCCAGCAGTTCAGTCCCCGGGGAGCTGTTTTTT. Translation: CASSSVPGELFF.

In DNA, the CDR3 is TGTGCCAGCAGCGTGGTAGGAGGGGCCCTGACCACAGATACGCAGTATTTT. It specifies CASSVVGGALTTDTQYF. This chain uses TRBV9 with TRBJ2-3; TRBD2 is a possible D gene (6 bases). The length of the CDR3 is 17 residues. Germline CDR1 and CDR2: SGDLS and YYNGEE. V was trimmed by 2 bases and J by 2 bases, leaving 18 bases between them.

The CDR3 nucleotides are TGTGCCAGCAGCTTAGTGAGAGGCGGAAGATACAATGAGCAGTTCTTC. It codes for CASSLVRGGRYNEQFF. The chain carries TRBV7-9 and TRBJ2-1, with D unresolved. The CDR3 spans 16 residues. The ends were cut back, 1 base at V and 4 bases at J, with 14 bases in the middle. CDR1 is SEHNR and CDR2 is FQNEAQ in the germline V gene (reference sequence).

This clonotype was found once. The gene calls are TRBV27 and TRBJ1-4, with 8 nucleotides matching TRBD1. The CDR3 extends over 19 amino acids. V lost 5 bases, J lost 3 bases, and 17 bases stayed unmatched. Germline CDR1 is MNHEY and CDR2 is SMNVEV (reference sequence). CDR3 residues: CASSHIAGTGLRANEKLFF. As DNA, the CDR3 is TGTGCCAGCAGTCATATCGCCGGGACAGGCCTACGGGCTAATGAAAAACTGTTTTTT.

The V and J genes are TRBV28 and TRBJ1-2, with TRBD1 matching 10 bases. In germline, CDR1 is MDHEN, CDR2 SYDVKM. The CDR3 spans 14 residues. V shed 6 bases, J shed 8 bases, and the junction held 9 bases outside the gene matches. CDR3 DNA sequence: TGTGCCAGCAGGGAACTGGACAGGGGGAAAGGCTACACCTTC. Translation gives CASRELDRGKGYTF.

This rearrangement joins TRBV6-5 to TRBJ2-1, with TRBD1 matching 7 bases. Germline values: CDR1 MNHEY, CDR2 SVGAGI. V lost 2 bases, J lost 6 bases, and 7 bases stayed unmatched. The CDR3 runs to 15 residues. Written as DNA, the CDR3 is TGTGCCAGCAGTTACGGACAGGCTATCGCCAATGAGCAGTTCTTC. Amino acids: CASSYGQAIANEQFF.

This clonotype was detected ten times or more. The chain carries TRBV5-1 and TRBJ2-7; the D gene could be TRBD1 or TRBD2 (5 bases each). Germline lookup yields CDR1 SGHRS and CDR2 YFSETQ. The V and J ends lost 1 base and 0 bases respectively, with 8 bases between them. The CDR3 covers 14 residues. This CDR3 reads CASSLRDGSYEQYF. The CDR3 DNA sequence: TGCGCCAGCAGCTTGCGGGACGGCTCCTACGAGCAGTACTTC.

This clonotype was counted a few times. The V and J genes are TRBV10-3 and TRBJ2-3; 7 bases are shared with TRBD1. The CDR3 runs 13 residues. V shed 6 bases and J 0 bases; nucleotides not matched to a gene: 0. Germline CDR1 is ENHRY and CDR2 is SYGVKD. Here the CDR3 DNA reads TGTGCCATCAGGGGACAGAGCACAGATACGCAGTATTTT. Residues: CAIRGQSTDTQYF.

The rearrangement joins TRBV7-6 to TRBJ2-5; TRBD2 agrees at 10 bases. The germline V gene has CDR1 SGHVS and CDR2 FNYEAQ. Trimming removed 8 bases from V and 1 base from J; junction bases left unmatched: 7. The length of the CDR3 is 15 residues. Written as DNA, the CDR3 is TGTGCCAGCCGCGATAGCGGGGGGTCCCAAGAGACCCAGTACTTC. It codes for CASRDSGGSQETQYF.

V usage is TRBV13 and J usage is TRBJ2-3, with 7 bases that match TRBD2. The CDR3 spans 14 residues. Germline CDR1 reads PRHDT; CDR2 reads FYEKMQ (reference sequence). With 5 bases clipped from V and 4 bases from J, the junction kept 6 bases outside the gene matches. CDR3 amino acids: CASSQRGLADTQYF. The CDR3 nucleotides read TGTGCCAGCAGCCAGCGGGGCCTCGCAGATACGCAGTATTTT. The full variable domain, completed using reference TRBV13 and TRBJ2-3, is AAGVIQSPRHLIKEKRETATLKCYPIPRHDTVYWYQQGPGQDPQFLISFYEKMQSDKGSIPDRFSAQQFSDYHSELNMSSLELGDSALYFCASSQRGLADTQYFGPGTRLTVL.

The chain carries TRBV6-5 and TRBJ2-7, with 11 bases fitting TRBD1. This CDR3 is 15 amino acids long. Unmatched junction bases numbered 5, after V lost 4 bases and J lost 3 bases. The V gene's germline CDR1 is MNHEY and CDR2 SVGAGI. DNA for the CDR3: TGTGCCAGCAGTTCCCAGGGACAGGGGGTCTACGAGCAGTACTTC. Protein product: CASSSQGQGVYEQYF.

This clonotype has more than one count but fewer than ten. The chain carries TRBV6-2 or TRBV6-3 and TRBJ2-3; weak D call: TRBD2 (5 bases). Germline V lookup: CDR1 MNHEY, CDR2 SVGEGT. V was shortened by 0 bases and J by 5 bases, with 15 bases between the two germline ends. The CDR3 is 16 residues long. As DNA, the CDR3 is TGTGCCAGCAGTTACTCCCGGCTAGCAGGCGGAGATACGCAGTATTTT. It is translated as CASSYSRLAGGDTQYF.

As DNA, the CDR3 is TGTGCCAGCACACTTGGGACCCGGACCCAGTACTTC. Its translation: CASTLGTRTQYF. This chain connects TRBV6-6 to TRBJ2-7; the D call may be TRBD1 or TRBD2 (5 bases each). Near its end, the DNA agrees better with TRBJ2-5, so the J call may be wrong. Germline V lookup: CDR1 MNHNY, CDR2 SVGAGI (reference sequence). The CDR3 is made up of 12 amino acids.

This clonotype was recorded only once. The chain employs TRBV15 and TRBJ2-1; 12 nucleotides align to TRBD2. Per germline, CDR1 LNHNV and CDR2 YYDKDF (reference sequence). The CDR3 runs to 16 residues. The V segment lost 0 bases and the J segment 7 bases; nucleotides outside the gene matches: 4. The CDR3 DNA reads TGTGCCACCAGCAGAGAACTAGCGGGGGGCCTGAATGAGCAGTTCTTC. It specifies CATSRELAGGLNEQFF. The variable domain in full, completed from reference TRBV15 and TRBJ2-1, reads DAMVIQNPRYQVTQFGKPVTLSCSQTLNHNVMYWYQQKSSQAPKLLFHYYDKDFNNEADTPDNFQSRRPNTSFCFLDIRSPGLGDTAMYLCATSRELAGGLNEQFFGPGTRLTVL.